These T cell receptor beta chains were read from a single sample in a study of blood T cell repertoires in COVID-19. Method: immunoSEQ multiplex PCR; TCRdb's copy keeps in-frame clones and lacks some. Counted here are roughly 400,000 clones, approximately 90% occurring once; the ten biggest clones make up 0.86%. Sequencing input: PBMCs or T cells enriched from blood (not recorded which). The receptors were sampled from a woman between 40 and 50 years old who had been exposed to COVID-19. Both conserved end residues are part of each CDR3. Fields, in order: V gene, J gene, clone size, D gene, CDR3 protein, CDR3 DNA. The D gene is left open where the match is weak. Some rows have no size entry. The others give once, few or many, or a class for an expanded clone.

TRBV7-3	TRBJ1-1	-	TRBD1	CASTQTPGGTEAFF	TGTGCCAGCACCCAGACCCCAGGGGGCACTGAAGCTTTCTTT
TRBV7-9	TRBJ1-2	-	TRBD1	CASSFSGGDGYTF	TGTGCCAGCAGCTTTTCAGGGGGCGATGGCTACACCTTC
TRBV5-6	TRBJ1-2	once	-	CASSSGQHYGYTF	TGTGCCAGCAGCTCTGGACAGCATTATGGCTACACCTTC
TRBV7-9	TRBJ1-2	-	-	CASSLAIGVGVPVDGYTF	TGTGCCAGCAGCTTAGCGATCGGAGTAGGAGTTCCCGTGGATGGCTACACCTTC
TRBV25-1	TRBJ1-2	-	-	CASSESPGGYTF	TGTGCCAGCAGTGAATCGCCAGGGGGCTACACCTTC
TRBV7-9	TRBJ1-5	-	TRBD1	CASSRTGVGNQPQHF	TGTGCCAGCAGCCGGACAGGGGTCGGTAATCAGCCCCAGCATTTT
TRBV19	TRBJ1-5	-	TRBD1	CASTSGTVNQPQHF	TGTGCCAGTACTTCCGGGACAGTTAATCAGCCCCAGCATTTT
TRBV24-1	TRBJ2-7	few	TRBD2	CATSDLRLAVHYEQYF	TGTGCCACCAGTGATTTGCGACTAGCGGTTCACTACGAGCAGTACTTC
TRBV5-1	TRBJ1-2	-	TRBD1	CASSLGQGKGGYTF	TGCGCCAGCAGCTTGGGACAGGGGAAGGGTGGCTACACCTTC
TRBV7-8	TRBJ2-7	-	TRBD2	CASSLGTTSGITYEQYF	TGTGCCAGCAGCTTAGGAACAACTAGCGGGATTACCTACGAGCAGTACTTC
TRBV27	TRBJ2-7	-	-	CASHPGDLTYEQYF	TGTGCCAGCCATCCGGGGGATCTTACCTACGAGCAGTACTTC
TRBV5-1	TRBJ1-1	-	TRBD1	CASSSLTGGTEAFF	TGCGCCAGCAGCTCTCTAACAGGGGGCACTGAAGCTTTCTTT
TRBV6-5	TRBJ2-1	-	TRBD1	CASKGDRGQNNEQFF	TGTGCCAGCAAAGGGGACAGGGGACAGAACAATGAGCAGTTCTTC
TRBV7-8	TRBJ1-5	-	TRBD1	CASSSRQGQGTGNQPQHF	TGTGCCAGCAGCTCCAGGCAGGGACAGGGGACGGGCAATCAGCCCCAGCATTTT
TRBV6-1	TRBJ1-1	-	-	CASSERRRDAEAFF	TGTGCCAGCAGTGAACGGCGCAGGGATGCTGAAGCTTTCTTT
TRBV3-1/TRBV3-2	TRBJ1-5	-	-	CASSHGGNQPQHF	TGTGCCAGCAGCCATGGCGGTAATCAGCCCCAGCATTTT
TRBV18	TRBJ2-7	-	TRBD1	CASSPGTGANEQYF	TGTGCCAGCTCACCCGGGACAGGGGCGAACGAGCAGTACTTC
TRBV7-7	TRBJ2-2	-	TRBD1	CASSLGAQGNAGELFF	TGTGCTAGCAGCTTGGGGGCACAGGGGAACGCCGGGGAGCTGTTTTTT
TRBV19	TRBJ1-2	-	-	CASSIEPGNNYGYTF	TGTGCCAGTAGTATAGAGCCAGGGAATAACTATGGCTACACCTTC
TRBV3-1/TRBV3-2	TRBJ1-2	once	-	CASSQSWTANYGYTF	TGTGCCAGCAGCCAATCATGGACAGCCAACTATGGCTACACCTTC
TRBV10-1	TRBJ2-1	few	TRBD2	CASSVGASGTGEQFF	TGCGCCAGCAGTGTCGGAGCTAGCGGGACCGGTGAGCAGTTCTTC
TRBV21-1	TRBJ1-2	once	-	CASSKVGQGWANYGYTF	TGTGCCAGCAGCAAAGTGGGTCAGGGGTGGGCTAACTATGGCTACACCTTC
TRBV7-2	TRBJ1-3	-	-	CASSRGNSGNTIYF	TGTGCCAGCAGTCGGGGGAACTCTGGAAACACCATATATTTT
TRBV19	TRBJ1-4	-	TRBD1	CASSIVGTGVGGKLFF	TGTGCCAGTAGTATTGTGGGGACAGGGGTAGGCGGAAAACTGTTTTTT
TRBV27	TRBJ1-3	-	-	CASSLTGRGNTIYF	TGTGCCAGCAGTCTCACAGGGCGCGGAAACACCATATATTTT
TRBV11-2	TRBJ2-7	-	-	CASSYQPGQRYEQYF	TGTGCCAGCAGCTATCAACCCGGACAGCGCTACGAGCAGTACTTC
TRBV5-8	TRBJ2-3	-	TRBD2	CASSLVVGAGFTDTQYF	TGTGCCAGCAGCCTGGTCGTTGGAGCGGGGTTCACAGATACGCAGTATTTT
TRBV9	TRBJ2-2	once	TRBD2	CASSPQSGRAYTGELFF	TGTGCCAGCAGCCCCCAGAGCGGGAGGGCCTACACCGGGGAGCTGTTTTTT
TRBV9	TRBJ1-1	-	-	CASSVANGGKAFF	TGTGCCAGCAGCGTAGCGAACGGGGGGAAAGCTTTCTTT